This T cell receptor beta chain was identified in a study of cytomegalovirus exposure and HLA in healthy donors. The data were produced by immunoSEQ multiplex PCR, yet TCRdb's version contains in-frame clones alone and is incomplete. The sample gives about 280,000 clones, 65% to 90% of which show up once; about 1% is in the top ten. The CDR3 runs 16 residues. Looked up from germline, CDR1 is SGDLS and CDR2 is YYNGEE. V lost 0 bases, J lost 4 bases, and 6 bases stayed unmatched. The table lists this clone with a few counts. Its antigen is still unknown. Regarding the study as a whole: Both high specificity and high sensitivity reportedly marked the classifier's diagnosis of cytomegalovirus status. The listing of some 170 TCR beta chains classed them as cytomegalovirus-associated.

J is TRBJ1-2 and V is TRBV9, with 10 bases that match TRBD1. The specimen was PBMCs. The source is a woman under 30 in good health and CMV-seronegative. The CDR3 reads CASSVGGTGASYGYTF. CDR3 nucleotides: TGTGCCAGCAGCGTAGGGGGGACAGGGGCTTCCTATGGCTACACCTTC. The variable domain in full, completed from reference TRBV9 and TRBJ1-2, reads DSGVTQTPKHLITATGQRVTLRCSPRSGDLSVYWYQQSLDQGLQFLIQYYNGEERAKGNILERFSAQQFPDLHSELNLSSLELGDSALYFCASSVGGTGASYGYTFGSGTRLTVV.